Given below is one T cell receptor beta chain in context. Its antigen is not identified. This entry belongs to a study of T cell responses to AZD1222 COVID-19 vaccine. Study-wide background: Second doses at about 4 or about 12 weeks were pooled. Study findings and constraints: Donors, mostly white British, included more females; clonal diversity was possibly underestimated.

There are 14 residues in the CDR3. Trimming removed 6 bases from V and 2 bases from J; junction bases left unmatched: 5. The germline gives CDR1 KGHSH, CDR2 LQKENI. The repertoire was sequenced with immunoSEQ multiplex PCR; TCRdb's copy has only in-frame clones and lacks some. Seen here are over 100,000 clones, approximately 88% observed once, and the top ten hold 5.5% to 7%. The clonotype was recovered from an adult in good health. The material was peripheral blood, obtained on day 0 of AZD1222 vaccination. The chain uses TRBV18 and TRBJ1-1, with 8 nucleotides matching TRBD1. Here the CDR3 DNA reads TGTGCCAGCTCGGCCACAGGGGGAAACACTGAAGCTTTCTTT. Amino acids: CASSATGGNTEAFF.